Listed below are T cell receptor beta chains from one sample, sequenced in a study of T-cell memory formation after mild COVID-19. TCRdb re-derived calls from the 5' RACE reads in MiXCR, one entry per CDR3 protein. The profile shows 200,000 to 300,000 distinct CDR3 sequences, roughly a sixth of them singletons. The specimen sequenced was PBMCs or a T cell subset sorted from them (not recorded which). All receptors come from a young man who had mild COVID-19 (a few samples of this study predate the infection). Cell type and time point are not known. The CDR3 runs from the conserved cysteine through the conserved F or W. The D gene is left open where the match is weak. A row's size may be missing; if present it is once, few, many or a size class.

few	TRBJ2-2	15	TRBV7-3	-	TGTGCCAGCAGCCTTCACCCAGGGGACACCGGGGAGCTGTTTTTT	CASSLHPGDTGELFF
few	TRBJ1-6	13	TRBV6-6	-	TGTGCCAGCAGTTGGGACTCTCGTTCACCCCTCCACTTT	CASSWDSRSPLHF
-	TRBJ2-5	14	TRBV7-9	TRBD2	TGTGCCAGCAGGCGCGGCGGGAGGGGAGAGACCCAGTACTTC	CASRRGGRGETQYF
-	TRBJ2-5	16	TRBV20-1	-	TGCAGTGCTAGAGATGAGCGAAGACTGACAGAAGAGACCCAGTACTTC	CSARDERRLTEETQYF
-	TRBJ1-1	15	TRBV5-1	TRBD1	TGCGCCAGCAGCTTGGGCCCAGGGGGTAACACTGAAGCTTTCTTT	CASSLGPGGNTEAFF
-	TRBJ1-1	15	TRBV3-1	-	TGTGCCAGCAGCCCCCCCGGCGGTGGGAGCACTGAAGCTTTCTTT	CASSPPGGGSTEAFF
few	TRBJ1-1	15	TRBV5-1	-	TGCGCCAGCAGCGATCGGACTGACGCCGGGACTGAAGCTTTCTTT	CASSDRTDAGTEAFF
-	TRBJ1-5	14	TRBV30	-	TGTGCCTGGAGTGTAAGGCCCCGCAATCAGCCCCAGCATTTT	CAWSVRPRNQPQHF
few	TRBJ2-7	11	TRBV30	-	TGTGCCTGGGGGGGGCGCTACGAGCAGTACTTC	CAWGGRYEQYF
-	TRBJ1-4	16	TRBV7-9	-	TGTGCCAGCAGCTTGGGGACGGGGCCCTTGAATGAAAAACTGTTTTTT	CASSLGTGPLNEKLFF
many	TRBJ2-3	13	TRBV5-1	-	TGCGCCAGCAGCCCCCGGAGCGGGGATACGCAGTATTTT	CASSPRSGDTQYF
-	TRBJ1-2	18	TRBV19	-	TGTGCCAGTAGTATCAACGAGGGGGGGGCCAACCCCCGGGGAGGCTACACCTTC	CASSINEGGANPRGGYTF
-	TRBJ1-4	15	TRBV5-1	-	TGCGCCAGCAGCTTTCCAGAGACGGGCGATGAAAAACTGTTTTTT	CASSFPETGDEKLFF
-	TRBJ1-1	12	TRBV6-5	TRBD1	TGTGCCAGCCGTAAGGGGGACAGGGAAGCTTTCTTT	CASRKGDREAFF
-	TRBJ2-5	13	TRBV7-7	-	TGTGCTAGCAGCCAGGACGCGCGGGAGACCCAGTACTTC	CASSQDARETQYF
-	TRBJ2-1	17	TRBV28	TRBD2	TGTGCCAGCAGTTTGAGTGGGGGGGGAAACCGCGACAATGAGCAGTTCTTC	CASSLSGGGNRDNEQFF